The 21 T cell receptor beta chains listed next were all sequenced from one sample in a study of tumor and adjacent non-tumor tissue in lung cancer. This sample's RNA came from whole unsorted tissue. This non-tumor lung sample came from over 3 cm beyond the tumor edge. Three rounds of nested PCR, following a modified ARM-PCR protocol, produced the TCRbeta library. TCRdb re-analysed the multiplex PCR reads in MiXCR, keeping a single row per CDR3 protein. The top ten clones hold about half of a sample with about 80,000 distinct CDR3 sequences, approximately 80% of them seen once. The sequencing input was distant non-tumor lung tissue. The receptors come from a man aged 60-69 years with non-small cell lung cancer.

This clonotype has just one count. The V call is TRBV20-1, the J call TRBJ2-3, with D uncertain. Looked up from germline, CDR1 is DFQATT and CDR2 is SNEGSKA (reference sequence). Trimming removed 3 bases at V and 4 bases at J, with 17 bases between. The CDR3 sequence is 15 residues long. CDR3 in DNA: TGCAGTGCTAGTGTGGAAAAAATGGGTCCAGATACGCAGTATTTT. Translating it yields CSASVEKMGPDTQYF.

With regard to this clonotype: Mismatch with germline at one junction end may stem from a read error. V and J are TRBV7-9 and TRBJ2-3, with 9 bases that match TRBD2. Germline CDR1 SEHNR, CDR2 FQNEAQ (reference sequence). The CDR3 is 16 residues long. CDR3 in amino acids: CASSFSLAGRADMQYF. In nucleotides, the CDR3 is TGTGCCAGCAGCTTTTCCCTAGCGGGACGCGCAGATATGCAGTATTTT.

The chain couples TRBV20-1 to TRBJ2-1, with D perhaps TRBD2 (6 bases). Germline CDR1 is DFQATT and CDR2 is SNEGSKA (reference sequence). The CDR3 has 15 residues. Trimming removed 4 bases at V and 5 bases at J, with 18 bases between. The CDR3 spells CSANQQAGRNNEQFF. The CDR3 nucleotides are TGCAGTGCTAACCAACAAGCTGGGAGGAACAATGAGCAGTTCTTC.

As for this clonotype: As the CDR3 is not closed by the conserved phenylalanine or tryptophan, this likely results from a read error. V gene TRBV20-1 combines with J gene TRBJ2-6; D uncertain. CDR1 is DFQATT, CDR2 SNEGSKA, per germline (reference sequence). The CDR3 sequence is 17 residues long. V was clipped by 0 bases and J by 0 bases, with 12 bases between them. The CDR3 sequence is CSARDVDQTSGANVLTY. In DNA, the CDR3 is TGCAGTGCTAGAGATGTGGATCAGACCTCTGGGGCCAACGTCCTGACTTAC.

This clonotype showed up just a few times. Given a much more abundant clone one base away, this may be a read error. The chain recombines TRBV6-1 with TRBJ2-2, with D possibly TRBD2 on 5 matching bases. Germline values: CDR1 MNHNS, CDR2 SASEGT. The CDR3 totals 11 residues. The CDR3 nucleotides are TGTGCCAGCAGGGGGTCCGGGGAGATGTTTTTT. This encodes CASRGSGEMFF.

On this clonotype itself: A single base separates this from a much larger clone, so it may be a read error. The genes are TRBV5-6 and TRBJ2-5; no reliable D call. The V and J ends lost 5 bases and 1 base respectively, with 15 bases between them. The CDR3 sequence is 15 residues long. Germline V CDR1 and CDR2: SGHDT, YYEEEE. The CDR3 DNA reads TGTGCCAGCAGTCCAGCCTTGGCAGGCCAAGAGACCCAGTACTTC. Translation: CASSPALAGQETQYF. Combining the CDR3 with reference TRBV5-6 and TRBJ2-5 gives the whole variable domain DAGVTQSPTHLIKTRGQQVTLRCSPKSGHDTVSWYQQALGQGPQFIFQYYEEEERQRGNFPDRFSGHQFPNYSSELNVNALLLGDSALYLCASSPALAGQETQYFGPGTRLLVL.

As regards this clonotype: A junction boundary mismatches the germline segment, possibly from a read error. The CDR3 spells CASSPDFPSTNTQYF. The CDR3 nucleotides read TGTGCCAGCAGCCCAGATTTTCCGAGCACAAATACTCAGTATTTT. The V and J genes are TRBV4-2 and TRBJ2-3; no reliable D call. This CDR3 is built from 15 residues. Per germline, CDR1 LGHNA and CDR2 YNFKEQ.

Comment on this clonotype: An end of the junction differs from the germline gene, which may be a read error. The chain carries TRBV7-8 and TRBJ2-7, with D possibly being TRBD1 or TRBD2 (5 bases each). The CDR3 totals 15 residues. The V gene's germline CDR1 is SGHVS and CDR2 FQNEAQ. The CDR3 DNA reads TGTGCCAGCAGCTTAGGAGGGGTAGTGTCCTGCGAGCAATACTTC. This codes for CASSLGGVVSCEQYF.

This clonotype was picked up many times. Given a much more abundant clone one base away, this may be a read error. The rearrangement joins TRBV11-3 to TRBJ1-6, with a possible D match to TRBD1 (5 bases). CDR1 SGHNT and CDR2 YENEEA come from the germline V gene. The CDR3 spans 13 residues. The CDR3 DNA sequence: TGTGCCAGCAGCTTTGAGGGGAATTCATCCCTCCACTTT. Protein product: CASSFEGNSSLHF. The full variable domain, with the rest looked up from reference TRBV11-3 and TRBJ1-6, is EAGVVQSPRYKIIEKKQPVAFWCNPISGHNTLYWYLQNLGQGPELLIRYENEEAVDDSQLPKDRFSAERLKGVDSTLKIQPAELGDSAVYLCASSFEGNSSLHFGNGTRLTVT.

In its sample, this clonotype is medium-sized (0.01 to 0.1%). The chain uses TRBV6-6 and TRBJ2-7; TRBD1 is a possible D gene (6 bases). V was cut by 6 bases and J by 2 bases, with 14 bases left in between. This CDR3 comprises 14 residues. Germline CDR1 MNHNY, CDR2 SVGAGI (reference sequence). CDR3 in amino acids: CASSLRDTTYEQYF. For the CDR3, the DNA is TGTGCCAGCAGCCTCCGGGACACGACCTACGAGCAGTACTTC.

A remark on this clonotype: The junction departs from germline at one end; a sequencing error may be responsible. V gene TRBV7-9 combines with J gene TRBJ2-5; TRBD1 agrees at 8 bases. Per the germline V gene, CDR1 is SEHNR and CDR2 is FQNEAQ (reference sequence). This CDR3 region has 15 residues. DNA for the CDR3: TGTGTCAGCAGCTTCGAGACAGGGGAGCGTGGGACCCAGTACTTC. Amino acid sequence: CVSSFETGERGTQYF.

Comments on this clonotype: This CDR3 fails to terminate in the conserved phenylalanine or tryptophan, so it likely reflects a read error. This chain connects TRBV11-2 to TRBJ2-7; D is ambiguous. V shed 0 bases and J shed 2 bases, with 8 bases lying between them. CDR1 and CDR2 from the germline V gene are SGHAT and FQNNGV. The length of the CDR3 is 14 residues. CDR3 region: CASSLDGCPYEQYL. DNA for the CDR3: TGTGCCAGCAGCTTAGACGGATGTCCCTACGAGCAGTACCTC.

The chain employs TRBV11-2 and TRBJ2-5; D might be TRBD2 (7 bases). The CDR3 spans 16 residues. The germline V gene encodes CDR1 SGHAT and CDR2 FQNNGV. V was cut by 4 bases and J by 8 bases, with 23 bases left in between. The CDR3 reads CASSSTVGGPKETQYF. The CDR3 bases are TGTGCCAGCAGCTCTACAGTGGGGGGGCCAAAGGAAACCCAGTACTTC.

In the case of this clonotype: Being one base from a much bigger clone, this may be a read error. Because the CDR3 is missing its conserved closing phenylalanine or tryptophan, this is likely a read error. As DNA, the CDR3 is TGTGCCAGCAGTTCCCCAAGGGGAGATCAGGGTGAAAAACTGTTTTTG. This translates into CASSSPRGDQGEKLFL. This rearrangement joins TRBV6-5 to TRBJ1-4; D is possibly TRBD1 (5 bases). This CDR3 has 16 amino acids. Trimming left V 4 bases short and J 7 bases short, with 19 bases between. The germline gives CDR1 MNHEY, CDR2 SVGAGI.

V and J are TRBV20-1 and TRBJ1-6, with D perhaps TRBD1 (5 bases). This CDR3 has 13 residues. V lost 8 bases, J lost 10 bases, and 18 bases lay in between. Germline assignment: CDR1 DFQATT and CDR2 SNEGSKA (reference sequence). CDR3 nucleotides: TGCAGTACTACGCAGGGTGTTAACTCACCCCTCCACTTT. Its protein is CSTTQGVNSPLHF.

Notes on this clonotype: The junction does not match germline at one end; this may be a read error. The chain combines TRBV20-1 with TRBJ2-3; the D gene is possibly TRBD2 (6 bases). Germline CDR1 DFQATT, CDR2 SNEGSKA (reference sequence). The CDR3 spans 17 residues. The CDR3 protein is CSAPTEGAMHRTDRQYF. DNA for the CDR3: TGCAGTGCTCCCACGGAGGGAGCCATGCACCGCACAGATAGGCAGTATTTT.

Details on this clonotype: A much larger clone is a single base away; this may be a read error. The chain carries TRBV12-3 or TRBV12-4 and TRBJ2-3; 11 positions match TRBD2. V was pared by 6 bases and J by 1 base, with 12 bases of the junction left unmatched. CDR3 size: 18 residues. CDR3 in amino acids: CASRISGRAGWRTDTQYF. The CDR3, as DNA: TGTGCCAGCAGAATTAGCGGGAGGGCCGGTTGGCGCACAGATACGCAGTATTTT.

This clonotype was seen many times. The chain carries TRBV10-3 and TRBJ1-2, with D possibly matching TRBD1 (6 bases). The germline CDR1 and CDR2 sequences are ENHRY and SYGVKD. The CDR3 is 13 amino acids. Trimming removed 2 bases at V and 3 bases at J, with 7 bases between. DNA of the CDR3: TGTGCCATCAGTGAGGAGGGGGACTATGGCTACACCTTC. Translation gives CAISEEGDYGYTF.

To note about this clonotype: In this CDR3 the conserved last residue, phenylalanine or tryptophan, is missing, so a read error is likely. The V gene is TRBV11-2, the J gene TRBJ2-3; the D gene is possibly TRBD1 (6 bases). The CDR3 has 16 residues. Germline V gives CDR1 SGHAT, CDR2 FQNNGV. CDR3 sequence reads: CANSSVSGVATDTQYL. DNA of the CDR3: TGCGCCAACAGCTCAGTATCAGGGGTAGCTACAGATACGCAGTATCTT.

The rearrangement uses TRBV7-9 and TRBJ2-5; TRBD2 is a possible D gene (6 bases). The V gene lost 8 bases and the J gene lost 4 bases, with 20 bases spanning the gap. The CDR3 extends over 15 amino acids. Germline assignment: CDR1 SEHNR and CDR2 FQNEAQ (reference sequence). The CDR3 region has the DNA TGTGCCAGCGTTTCCTCCACGGGAGAACGAGAGACCCAGTACTTC. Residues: CASVSSTGERETQYF.

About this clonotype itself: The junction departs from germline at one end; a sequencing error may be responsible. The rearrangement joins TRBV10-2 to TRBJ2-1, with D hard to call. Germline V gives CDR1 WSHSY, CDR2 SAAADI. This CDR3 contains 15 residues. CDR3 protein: CASKVTRSSYNEHFF. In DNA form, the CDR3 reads TGCGCCAGCAAGGTTACCAGGAGTTCCTACAATGAGCATTTCTTC.